The 24 T cell receptor beta chains below come from one sample, sequenced in a study of OX40 agonist ivuxolimab in advanced cancers. Only in-frame clones appear in the TCRdb table, and some are missing; sequencing was by immunoSEQ multiplex PCR. The repertoire holds tens of thousands of clones, with approximately 90% as singletons. The material was CD4+ or CD8+ T cells sorted from blood, obtained in a trial of the OX40 agonist ivuxolimab. The receptors were sampled from an adult with an advanced solid tumor such as melanoma, head and neck, liver or kidney cancer.

The chain combines TRBV6-4 with TRBJ2-7, with D perhaps matching TRBD2 (6 bases). Trimming shortened V by 9 bases and J by 2 bases, and 20 bases separated the two germline ends. CDR1 is MRHNA and CDR2 is SNTAGT in the germline V gene. The CDR3 is made up of 15 amino acids. The CDR3 reads CARVFTLALTYEQYF. DNA for the CDR3: TGTGCCAGGGTCTTTACTCTAGCGTTAACCTACGAGCAGTACTTC.

The rearrangement uses TRBV28 and TRBJ1-2; D ambiguous. Deletions cut 6 bases from V and 3 bases from J, with 20 bases between. This CDR3 has 16 residues. Germline assignment: CDR1 MDHEN and CDR2 SYDVKM. CDR3 sequence: CASSSHRALRDYGYTF. In DNA form, the CDR3 reads TGTGCCAGCAGCTCCCATCGCGCCCTGAGGGACTATGGCTACACCTTC.

The chain recombines TRBV9 with TRBJ1-2; D unclear. The CDR3 extends over 13 amino acids. CDR1 and CDR2 (germline): SGDLS, YYNGEE. Trimming stripped 4 bases from V and 2 bases from J, with 9 bases between. CDR3 in amino acids: CASSPGGNYGYTF. The DNA of the CDR3 is TGTGCCAGCAGCCCAGGCGGCAACTATGGCTACACCTTC.

The V and J genes are TRBV11-2 and TRBJ1-1; 11 nucleotides match TRBD1. Losses at the gene ends were 3 bases for V and 1 base for J; bases not matched to a gene: 7. CDR3 length equals 17 residues. The V gene's germline CDR1 is SGHAT and CDR2 FQNNGV. The chain's CDR3 is CASSLGGQGARNTEAFF. As DNA, the CDR3 is TGTGCCAGCAGCTTGGGAGGACAGGGGGCGAGGAACACTGAAGCTTTCTTT.

The chain has TRBV11-2 and TRBJ1-5, with 7 bases that match TRBD1. Per the germline V gene, CDR1 is SGHAT and CDR2 is FQNNGV. This CDR3 is built from 14 residues. V was pared by 5 bases and J by 7 bases, with 8 bases of the junction left unmatched. The DNA of the CDR3 is TGTGCCAGCAGCCCCCGACAGGGCGGCCAGCCCCAGCATTTT. This gives the protein CASSPRQGGQPQHF.

The chain joins TRBV10-3 to TRBJ2-1; 8 bases match TRBD1. V shed 3 bases, J shed 1 base, and the junction held 11 bases outside the gene matches. The germline gives CDR1 ENHRY, CDR2 SYGVKD. The CDR3 extends over 18 amino acids. In DNA form, the CDR3 reads TGTGCCATCAGTGATCCGTGGGCAGGGGGCGAATCCTACAATGAGCAGTTCTTC. Translating it yields CAISDPWAGGESYNEQFF.

This clone was picked up a small number of times. The rearrangement uses TRBV27 and TRBJ2-6, with 8 bases aligning to TRBD2. V shed 3 bases, J shed 2 bases, and the junction held 6 bases outside the gene matches. In germline, CDR1 is MNHEY, CDR2 SMNVEV (reference sequence). The length of the CDR3 is 17 residues. The CDR3 coding sequence is TGTGCCAGCAGTTTCACCTCGGGGGGGCCTGGGGCCAACGTCCTGACTTTC. Translated, it gives CASSFTSGGPGANVLTF.

This clone has only a few counts. This chain joins TRBV27 and TRBJ2-3, with TRBD1 matching over 9 bases. The CDR3 covers 15 residues. V dropped 5 bases and J dropped 1; count of bases not matched to a gene: 4. CDR1 is MNHEY, CDR2 SMNVEV, per germline (reference sequence). The CDR3 region has the DNA TGTGCCAGCAGTCCAAGGACAGGGGGCACAGATACGCAGTATTTT. It yields the protein CASSPRTGGTDTQYF.

This chain connects TRBV6-1 to TRBJ2-5, with TRBD2 matching 12 bases. This CDR3 region has 15 residues. The V gene end was trimmed by 2 bases and the J gene end by 2 bases; junction bases not matched to a gene: 0. The germline V gene has CDR1 MNHNS and CDR2 SASEGT. CDR3 residues: CASSELAGGQETQYF. CDR3 nucleotides: TGTGCCAGCAGTGAACTAGCGGGGGGGCAAGAGACCCAGTACTTC.

This clone was picked up one time. This chain links TRBV5-8 with TRBJ2-5; 7 bases match TRBD1. The CDR3 totals 14 residues. V shed 3 bases and J 1 base; nucleotides not matched to a gene: 3. CDR1 is SGHTS, CDR2 YDEGEE, per germline. The DNA of the CDR3 is TGTGCCAGCAGCTACGGGACAGTCCAAGAGACCCAGTACTTC. Translation: CASSYGTVQETQYF.

This sequence joins TRBV7-2 and TRBJ2-7; 7 bases agree with TRBD1. The J segment lost 6 bases and the V segment lost 1 base, leaving 0 bases of the junction unmatched. The CDR3 has 12 amino acids. Germline lookup yields CDR1 SGHTA and CDR2 FQGNSA. The CDR3 DNA sequence: TGTGCCAGCAGCTTAGACAGGGGCGAGCAGTACTTC. Residues: CASSLDRGEQYF.

The rearrangement joins TRBV7-2 to TRBJ2-5; D is undetermined. Germline V gene sequence: CDR1 SGHTA, CDR2 FQGNSA. CDR3 size: 14 residues. Trimming removed 4 bases from V and 5 bases from J, with 14 bases in between. CDR3 in DNA: TGTGCCAGCAGCTCATGGCCCTCCGGGGAGACCCAGTACTTC. Its translation: CASSSWPSGETQYF.

This rearrangement joins TRBV5-4 to TRBJ1-6; D is unresolved. Trimming left V 7 bases short and J 6 bases short, with 14 bases between. Germline lookup yields CDR1 SGHNT and CDR2 YYREEE (reference sequence). The CDR3 covers 14 residues. CDR3 in DNA: TGTGCCAGCGGCTGGAGGAAGAGTAATTCACCCCTCCACTTT. It codes for CASGWRKSNSPLHF.

The chain combines TRBV6-6 with TRBJ2-7; 7 nucleotides line up with TRBD1. V was clipped by 0 bases and J by 1 base; unmatched bases: 3. This CDR3 has 15 amino acids. Germline V gives CDR1 MNHNY, CDR2 SVGAGI (reference sequence). The CDR3 is CASSYSGGQSYEQYF. The CDR3, as DNA: TGTGCCAGCAGTTACTCAGGGGGCCAATCCTACGAGCAGTACTTC.

The chain carries TRBV5-5 and TRBJ2-2; TRBD2 agrees at 9 bases. The CDR3 loop spans 17 amino acids. Germline CDR1 is SGHKS and CDR2 is YYEKEE (reference sequence). V trimming: 4 bases; J trimming: 4 bases; junction bases outside the gene matches: 11. CDR3 sequence (DNA): TGTGCCAGCAGCGGGTCAGTCAAGCGGGAGGTCACCGGGGAGCTGTTTTTT. Residues: CASSGSVKREVTGELFF.

The chain is built from TRBV15 and TRBJ2-5; either TRBD1 or TRBD2 may fit D (5 bases each). The CDR3 covers 16 residues. Germline V CDR1 and CDR2: LNHNV, YYDKDF (reference sequence). The germline V and J ends were trimmed by 3 bases and 0 bases, with 14 bases remaining between them. CDR3 nucleotides: TGTGCCACCAGCAGCCGGAAGGGACCTCACCAAGAGACCCAGTACTTC. This codes for CATSSRKGPHQETQYF.

The chain has TRBV7-2 and TRBJ2-1, with a weak D call TRBD2 (6 bases). This CDR3 contains 18 residues. V was shortened by 1 base and J by 0 bases, with 16 bases between the two germline ends. Germline V gene data show CDR1 as SGHTA and CDR2 as FQGNSA. The CDR3 loop is CASSLGISGRSSYNEQFF. CDR3 bases: TGTGCCAGCAGCTTAGGTATTAGCGGCCGGAGCTCCTACAATGAGCAGTTCTTC.

This clone was seen once. This sequence joins TRBV5-1 and TRBJ2-1, with 9 bases matching TRBD2. Per germline, CDR1 SGHRS and CDR2 YFSETQ. The J segment lost 4 bases and the V segment lost 4 bases, leaving 9 bases of the junction unmatched. The CDR3 length is 16 residues. In DNA form, the CDR3 reads TGCGCCAGCAGCCCTAGCGGGACCCTAGGTTACAATGAGCAGTTCTTC. This encodes CASSPSGTLGYNEQFF.

The rearrangement links TRBV19 to TRBJ1-1; D remains ambiguous. Germline lookup yields CDR1 LNHDA and CDR2 SQIVND (reference sequence). V was trimmed by 3 bases and J by 3 bases, leaving 11 bases between them. CDR3 length equals 14 residues. The CDR3, as DNA: TGTGCCAGTAGTATTAGGACCCCCGACACTGAAGCTTTCTTT. This sequence encodes CASSIRTPDTEAFF.

The chain joins TRBV5-1 to TRBJ2-1; D is unresolved. The germline gives CDR1 SGHRS, CDR2 YFSETQ. The CDR3 is 15 amino acids. Trimming stripped 0 bases from V and 1 base from J, with 8 bases between. The CDR3: CASSLAGESYNEQFF. In nucleotides, the CDR3 is TGCGCCAGCAGCTTGGCTGGGGAATCCTACAATGAGCAGTTCTTC.

The J gene is TRBJ2-1, the V gene TRBV19; 8 nucleotides match TRBD2. J was trimmed by 14 bases and V by 6 bases; bases with no gene match: 9. The CDR3 is made up of 12 amino acids. In germline, CDR1 is LNHDA, CDR2 SQIVND (reference sequence). CDR3 sequence reads: CASSPLRGGKFF. The CDR3 nucleotides are TGTGCCAGTAGCCCGCTCCGGGGGGGGAAGTTCTTC.

The chain combines TRBV18 with TRBJ1-4, with 8 bases aligning to TRBD1. CDR1 KGHSH and CDR2 LQKENI come from the germline V gene. This CDR3 has 20 residues. With 0 bases clipped from V and 0 bases from J, the junction kept 12 bases outside the gene matches. The CDR3 DNA reads TGTGCCAGCTCACCACCGAACGCCGGGACAGGAGATACAACTAATGAAAAACTGTTTTTT. Protein sequence: CASSPPNAGTGDTTNEKLFF.

This rearrangement joins TRBV7-9 to TRBJ2-7; 9 bases line up with TRBD1. This CDR3 is built from 14 residues. The trim removed 2 bases at V and 4 bases at J, leaving 3 bases unmatched. Germline V gene data show CDR1 as SEHNR and CDR2 as FQNEAQ (reference sequence). CDR3 sequence reads: CASSLTGQGYEQYF. The CDR3 coding sequence is TGTGCCAGCAGCTTAACCGGACAGGGGTACGAGCAGTACTTC. The complete variable domain, with remaining parts taken from reference TRBV7-9 and TRBJ2-7, reads DTGVSQNPRHKITKRGQNVTFRCDPISEHNRLYWYRQTLGQGPEFLTYFQNEAQLEKSRLLSDRFSAERPKGSFSTLEIQRTEQGDSAMYLCASSLTGQGYEQYFGPGTRLTVT.

CDR3 sequence: CASSPTSGSGEQYF. The CDR3 DNA sequence: TGTGCCAGCTCACCGACTAGCGGGAGCGGCGAGCAGTACTTC. The rearrangement links TRBV18 to TRBJ2-7, with 12 bases fitting TRBD2. CDR1 is KGHSH, CDR2 LQKENI, per germline. The CDR3 sequence is 14 residues long. Trimming took 3 bases from V and 6 from J; bases not matched to a gene: 3.